Presented here are 2 T cell receptor beta chains from one specimen sequenced in a study of T-cell reconstitution after alpha-beta-depleted transplantation in children (dated by TCRdb to the mid-2010s). Receptor libraries were prepared by PCR. These reads were obtained on an Illumina HiSeq 2500. To normalize quantification of the TCRbeta repertoire, the TCR libraries were built with molecular barcoding that relied on unique molecular identifiers. TCRdb passed the public sequencing reads through fastp at Q25 and MiXCR, retaining productive beta sequences. When rows share a CDR3 protein, they turn into one entry using the most common DNA and genes. In this sample the table shows some 490,000 distinct CDR3 sequences, around an eighth of which occur a single time. Of the sample, more than 5.5% falls within the top ten clones. The source was PBMCs from the stem cell graft donor, collected from the stem cell graft. All receptors come from a human donor who donated a stem cell graft to a child with combined immunodeficiency.

The chain couples TRBV30 to TRBJ1-2, with 8 bases fitting TRBD1. V gave up 3 bases and J gave up 3 bases; unmatched junction bases: 3. Germline-derived CDR1 and CDR2 are GTSNPN and SVGIG (reference sequence). The CDR3 totals 13 residues. The CDR3, as DNA: TGTGCCTGGAGGCAGGGGGCGGACTATGGCTACACCTTC. Residues: CAWRQGADYGYTF.

At least ten counts were recorded for this clonotype. The chain uses TRBV25-1 and TRBJ2-7; the D call may be TRBD1 or TRBD2 (5 bases each). The germline CDR1 and CDR2 sequences are MGHDK and SYGVNS. V was trimmed by 7 bases and J by 2 bases, leaving 9 bases between them. The CDR3 has 12 residues. For the CDR3, the DNA is TGTGCCAGCATGGGACCCACCTACGAGCAGTACTTC. Translation gives CASMGPTYEQYF.